This T cell receptor (beta chain) was identified in a study of shared clonotypes between healthy human individuals. Findings and caveats of the study: Compared with clonotypes that all four donors shared, non-shared clonotypes had lower generation probabilities.

With regard to this clone: Its matching antigen is unknown.

Study processing details: Junction-only immunoSEQ data arrived without quality scores, meaning filtering differed. Only in-frame clones appear in the TCRdb table, and some are missing; sequencing was by immunoSEQ multiplex PCR. V and J calls and clone size are as listed in that table; D and trimming were resolved from the DNA. Of some 1.5 million clones listed, roughly 97% were seen once; the top ten hold roughly 1.2%. The TCR originated in a man aged 30 to 45 in good health. Sequenced sample: naive CD4+ T cells sorted from blood. Subset denoted: CD45RA+ positively selected.

The CDR3 DNA sequence: TGTGCCAGCAGGCTACAGGGGAATTTTCAGCCCCAGCATTTT. Its translation is CASRLQGNFQPQHF. The chain links TRBV27 to TRBJ1-5; 7 bases are a match to TRBD1. The ends lost 6 bases at V and 6 bases at J; junction bases unmatched: 8. Germline V CDR1 and CDR2: MNHEY, SMNVEV (reference sequence). The CDR3 sequence is 14 residues long.